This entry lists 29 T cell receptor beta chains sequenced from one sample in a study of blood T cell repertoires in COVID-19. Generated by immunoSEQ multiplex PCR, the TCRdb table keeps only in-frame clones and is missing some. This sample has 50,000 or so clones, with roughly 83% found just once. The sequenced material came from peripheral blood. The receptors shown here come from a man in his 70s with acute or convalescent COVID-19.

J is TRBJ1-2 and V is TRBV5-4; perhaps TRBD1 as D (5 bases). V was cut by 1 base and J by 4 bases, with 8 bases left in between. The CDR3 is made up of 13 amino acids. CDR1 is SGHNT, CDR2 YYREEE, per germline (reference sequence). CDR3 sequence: CASSLYQGYGYTF. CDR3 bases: TGTGCCAGCAGCTTGTACCAGGGCTATGGCTACACCTTC.

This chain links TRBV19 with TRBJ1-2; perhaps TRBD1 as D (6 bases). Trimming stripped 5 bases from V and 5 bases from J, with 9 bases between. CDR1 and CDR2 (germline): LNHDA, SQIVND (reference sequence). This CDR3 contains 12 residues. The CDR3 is CASSVTGYGYTF. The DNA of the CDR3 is TGTGCCAGTAGTGTAACAGGGTATGGCTACACCTTC.

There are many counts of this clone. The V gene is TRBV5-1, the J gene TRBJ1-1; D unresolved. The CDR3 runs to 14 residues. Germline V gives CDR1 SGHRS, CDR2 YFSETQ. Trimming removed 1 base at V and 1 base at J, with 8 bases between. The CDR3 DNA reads TGCGCCAGCAGCTTGCCGGGAGGGAACACTGAAGCTTTCTTT. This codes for CASSLPGGNTEAFF.

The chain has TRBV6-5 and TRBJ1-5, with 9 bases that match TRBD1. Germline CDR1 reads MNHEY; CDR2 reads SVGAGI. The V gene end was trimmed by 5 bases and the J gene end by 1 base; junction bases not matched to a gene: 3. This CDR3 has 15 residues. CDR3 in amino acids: CASSRDRGSNQPQHF. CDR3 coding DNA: TGTGCCAGCAGTCGCGACAGGGGGAGCAATCAGCCCCAGCATTTT.

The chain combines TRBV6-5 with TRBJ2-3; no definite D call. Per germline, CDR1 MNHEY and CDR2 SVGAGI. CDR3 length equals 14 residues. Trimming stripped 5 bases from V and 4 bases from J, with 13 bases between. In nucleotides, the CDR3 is TGTGCCAGCAGTAAGAGGAGAGACGCAGATACGCAGTATTTT. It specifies CASSKRRDADTQYF.

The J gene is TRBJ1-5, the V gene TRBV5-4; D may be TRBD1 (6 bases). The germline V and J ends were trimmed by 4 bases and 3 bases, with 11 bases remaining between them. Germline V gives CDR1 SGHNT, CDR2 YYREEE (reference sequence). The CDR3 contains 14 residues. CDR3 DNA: TGTGCCAGCAGCCCTGACAGGTCCAATCAGCCCCAGCATTTT. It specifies CASSPDRSNQPQHF.

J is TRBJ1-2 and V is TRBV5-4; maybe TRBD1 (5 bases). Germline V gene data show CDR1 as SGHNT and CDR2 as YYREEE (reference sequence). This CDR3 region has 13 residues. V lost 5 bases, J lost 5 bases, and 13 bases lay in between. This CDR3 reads CASSQSPGYGYTF. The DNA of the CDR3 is TGTGCCAGCAGTCAAAGCCCAGGGTATGGCTACACCTTC.

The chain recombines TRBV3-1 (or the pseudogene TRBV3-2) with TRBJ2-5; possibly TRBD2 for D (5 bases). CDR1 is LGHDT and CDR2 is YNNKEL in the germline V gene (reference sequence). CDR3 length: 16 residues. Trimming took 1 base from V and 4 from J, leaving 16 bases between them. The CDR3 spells CASSQVSGSGRETQYF. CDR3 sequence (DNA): TGTGCCAGCAGCCAAGTTTCGGGGAGTGGACGAGAGACCCAGTACTTC.

The CDR3 DNA follows: TGTGCCAGCAGCCAAGAGGTACTAGCGGAAAACAATGAGCAGTTCTTC. Protein product: CASSQEVLAENNEQFF. This sequence joins TRBV3-1 (or the pseudogene TRBV3-2) and TRBJ2-1; TRBD2 matches 8 bases. CDR1 and CDR2 (germline): LGHDT, YNNKEL (reference sequence). CDR3 size: 16 residues. V gave up 0 bases and J gave up 5 bases; unmatched junction bases: 6.

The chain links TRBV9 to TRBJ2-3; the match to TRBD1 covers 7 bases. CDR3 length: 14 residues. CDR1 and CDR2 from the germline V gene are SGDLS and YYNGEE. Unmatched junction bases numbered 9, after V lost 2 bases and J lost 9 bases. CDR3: CASSVAAGGETQYF. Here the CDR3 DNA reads TGTGCCAGCAGCGTTGCGGCAGGGGGAGAGACGCAGTATTTT.

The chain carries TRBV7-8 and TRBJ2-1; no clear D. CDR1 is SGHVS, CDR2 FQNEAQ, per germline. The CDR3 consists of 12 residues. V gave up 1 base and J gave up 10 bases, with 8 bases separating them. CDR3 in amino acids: CASSLDLQEQFF. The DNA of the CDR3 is TGTGCCAGCAGCTTAGATCTGCAGGAGCAGTTCTTC.

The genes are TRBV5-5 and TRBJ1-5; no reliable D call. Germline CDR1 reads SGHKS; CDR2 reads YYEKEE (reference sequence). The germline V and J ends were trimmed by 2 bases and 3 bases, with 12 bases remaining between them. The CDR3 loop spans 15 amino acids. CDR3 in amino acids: CASSFTGNFNQPQHF. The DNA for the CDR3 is TGTGCCAGCAGCTTTACCGGGAACTTCAATCAGCCCCAGCATTTT.

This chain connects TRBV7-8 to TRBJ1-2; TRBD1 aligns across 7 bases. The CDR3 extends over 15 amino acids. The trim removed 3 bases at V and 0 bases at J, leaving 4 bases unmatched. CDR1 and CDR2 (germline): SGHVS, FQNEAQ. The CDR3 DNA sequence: TGTGCCAGCAGCTTCGGGACAGCCTCTAACTATGGCTACACCTTC. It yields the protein CASSFGTASNYGYTF.

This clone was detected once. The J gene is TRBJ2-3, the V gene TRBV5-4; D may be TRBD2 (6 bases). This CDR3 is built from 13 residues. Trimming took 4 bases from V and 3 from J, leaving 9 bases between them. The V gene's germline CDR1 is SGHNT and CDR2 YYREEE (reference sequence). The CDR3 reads CASSRLDTDTQYF. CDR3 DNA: TGTGCCAGCAGCCGACTAGATACAGATACGCAGTATTTT.

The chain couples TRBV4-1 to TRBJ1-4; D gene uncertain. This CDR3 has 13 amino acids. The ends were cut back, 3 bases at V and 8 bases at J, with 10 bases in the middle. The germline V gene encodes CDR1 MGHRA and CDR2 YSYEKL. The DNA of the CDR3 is TGCGCCAGCAGCCACTGGCGCGGAGAAAAACTGTTTTTT. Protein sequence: CASSHWRGEKLFF.

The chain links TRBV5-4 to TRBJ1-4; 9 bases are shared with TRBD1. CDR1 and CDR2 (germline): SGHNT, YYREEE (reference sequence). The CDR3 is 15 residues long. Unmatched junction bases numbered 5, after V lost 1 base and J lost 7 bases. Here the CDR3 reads CASSLWGTGREKLFF. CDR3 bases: TGTGCCAGCAGCTTGTGGGGGACAGGGCGTGAAAAACTGTTTTTT.

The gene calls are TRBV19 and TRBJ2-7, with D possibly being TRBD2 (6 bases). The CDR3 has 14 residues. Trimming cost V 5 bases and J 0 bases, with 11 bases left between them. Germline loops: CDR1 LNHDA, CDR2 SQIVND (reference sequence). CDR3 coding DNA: TGTGCCAGTAGTGCGCTAGCGTCCTCCTACGAGCAGTACTTC. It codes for CASSALASSYEQYF.

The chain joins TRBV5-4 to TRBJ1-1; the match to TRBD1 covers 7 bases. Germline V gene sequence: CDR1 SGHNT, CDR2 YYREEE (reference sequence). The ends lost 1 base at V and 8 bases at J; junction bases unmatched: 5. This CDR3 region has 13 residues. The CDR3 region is CASSLRQGGEAFF. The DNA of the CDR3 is TGTGCCAGCAGCTTGAGGCAGGGGGGAGAAGCTTTCTTT.

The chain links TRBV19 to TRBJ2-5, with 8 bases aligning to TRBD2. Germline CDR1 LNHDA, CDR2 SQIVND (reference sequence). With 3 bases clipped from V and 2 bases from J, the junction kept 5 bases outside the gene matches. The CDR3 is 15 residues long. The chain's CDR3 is CASSIGLADQETQYF. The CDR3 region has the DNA TGTGCCAGTAGTATCGGACTAGCTGATCAAGAGACCCAGTACTTC.

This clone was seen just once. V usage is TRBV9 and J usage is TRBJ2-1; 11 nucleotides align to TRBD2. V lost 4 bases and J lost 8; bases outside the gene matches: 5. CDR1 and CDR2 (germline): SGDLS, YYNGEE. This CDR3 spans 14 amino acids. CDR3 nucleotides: TGTGCCAGCAGCATAGCGGGAGGGGGCGATGAGCAGTTCTTC. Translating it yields CASSIAGGGDEQFF.

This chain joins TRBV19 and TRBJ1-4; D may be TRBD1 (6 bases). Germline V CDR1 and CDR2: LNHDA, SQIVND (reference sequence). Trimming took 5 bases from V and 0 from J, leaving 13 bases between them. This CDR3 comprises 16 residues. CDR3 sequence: CASSSRTVATNEKLFF. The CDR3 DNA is TGTGCCAGTAGTTCGAGGACAGTCGCAACTAATGAAAAACTGTTTTTT.

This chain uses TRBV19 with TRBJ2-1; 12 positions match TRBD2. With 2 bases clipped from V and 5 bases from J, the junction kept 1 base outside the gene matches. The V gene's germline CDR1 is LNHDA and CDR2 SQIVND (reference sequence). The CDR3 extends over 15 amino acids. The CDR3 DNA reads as TGTGCCAGTAGTATAAGACTAGCGGGGGACAATGAGCAGTTCTTC. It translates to CASSIRLAGDNEQFF. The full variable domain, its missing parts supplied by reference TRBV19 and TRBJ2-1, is DGGITQSPKYLFRKEGQNVTLSCEQNLNHDAMYWYRQDPGQGLRLIYYSQIVNDFQKGDIAEGYSVSREKKESFPLTVTSAQKNPTAFYLCASSIRLAGDNEQFFGPGTRLTVL.

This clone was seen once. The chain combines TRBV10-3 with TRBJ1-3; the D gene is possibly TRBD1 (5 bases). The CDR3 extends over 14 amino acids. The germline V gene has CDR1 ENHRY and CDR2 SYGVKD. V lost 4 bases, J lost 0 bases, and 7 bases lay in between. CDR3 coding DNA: TGTGCCATCAGTGGGACAAACTCTGGAAACACCATATATTTT. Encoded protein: CAISGTNSGNTIYF.

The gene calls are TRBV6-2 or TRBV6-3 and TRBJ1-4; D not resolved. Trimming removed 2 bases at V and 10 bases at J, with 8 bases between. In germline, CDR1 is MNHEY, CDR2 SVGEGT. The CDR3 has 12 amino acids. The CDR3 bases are TGTGCCAGCAGTTACGAGAGTGGAAAACTGTTTTTT. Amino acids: CASSYESGKLFF.

The CDR3 DNA reads as TGTGCCAGCAGTGAAGATCCCCGTTCGGGTGACACTGAAGCTTTCTTT. Its protein product is CASSEDPRSGDTEAFF. This chain links TRBV6-1 with TRBJ1-1; D uncertain. Germline assignment: CDR1 MNHNS and CDR2 SASEGT. Between the trimmed V and J ends, which lost 1 base and 3 bases, there was a span of 15 bases. The CDR3 has 16 residues.

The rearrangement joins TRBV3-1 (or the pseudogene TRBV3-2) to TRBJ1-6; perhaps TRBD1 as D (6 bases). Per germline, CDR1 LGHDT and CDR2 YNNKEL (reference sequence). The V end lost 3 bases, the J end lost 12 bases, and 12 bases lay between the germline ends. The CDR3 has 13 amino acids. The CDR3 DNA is TGTGCCAGCAGCCAGGGGGACATCGTACCCCTCCACTTT. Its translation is CASSQGDIVPLHF.

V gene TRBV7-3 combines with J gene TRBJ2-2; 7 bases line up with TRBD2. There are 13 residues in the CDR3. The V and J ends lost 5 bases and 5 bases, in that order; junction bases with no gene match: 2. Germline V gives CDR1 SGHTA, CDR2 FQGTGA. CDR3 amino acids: CASSRLATGELFF. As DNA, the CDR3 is TGTGCCAGCAGCCGACTAGCAACCGGGGAGCTGTTTTTT.

In DNA, the CDR3 is TGTGCCAGCAGCCCAGGTAGCGGGGCTAACTACGAGCAGTACTTC. Amino acid sequence: CASSPGSGANYEQYF. This chain uses TRBV3-1 (or the pseudogene TRBV3-2) with TRBJ2-7; TRBD2 aligns across 8 bases. Germline CDR1 reads LGHDT; CDR2 reads YNNKEL (reference sequence). Germline trimming cut 4 bases from V and 3 bases from J; bases unmatched to any gene: 8. The CDR3 covers 15 residues.

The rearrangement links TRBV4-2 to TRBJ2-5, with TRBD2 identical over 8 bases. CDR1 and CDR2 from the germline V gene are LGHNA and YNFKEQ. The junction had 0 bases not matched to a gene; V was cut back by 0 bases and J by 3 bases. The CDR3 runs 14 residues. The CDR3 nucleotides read TGTGCCAGCAGCCAAGAACTAGCGGAAGAGACCCAGTACTTC. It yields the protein CASSQELAEETQYF.